Each of the 20 T cell receptor beta chains below was sequenced from the same sample in a study of quantifying T cell responses using KT2 cells. Study in general: RNA was reverse transcribed with TCR alpha and beta constant-region primers.

An oligo carrying a UMI was ligated to the cDNA 3' end. The first PCR ran roughly 4 cycles with an equimolar RC1.1 and RC1.2 beta primer mix. Using its own MiXCR run on the UMI-ligation and nested PCR reads, TCRdb lists one record per CDR3 protein. The data contain some 50,000 distinct CDR3 sequences, more than 9% of them singletons. Sequencing was performed on PBMCs spiked with cells of the T cell clone KT2. The receptor set was obtained from a human donor.

There are a few counts of this clonotype. The chain has TRBV12-3 or TRBV12-4 and TRBJ1-5; TRBD1 agrees at 9 bases. The CDR3 has 13 residues. The junction had 2 bases not matched to a gene; V was cut back by 6 bases and J by 5 bases. In nucleotides, the CDR3 is TGTGCCAGCAGCAGGACAGGGGATCAGCCCCAGCATTTT. Translating it yields CASSRTGDQPQHF.

Ten or more counts support this clonotype. The rearrangement links TRBV6-5 to TRBJ1-1, with 7 bases fitting TRBD1. CDR3 size: 13 residues. Germline V gives CDR1 MNHEY, CDR2 SVGAGI. Losses at the gene ends were 4 bases for V and 8 bases for J; bases not matched to a gene: 7. The CDR3 here is CASSFPNRGEAFF. The CDR3 DNA follows: TGTGCCAGCAGTTTCCCTAACAGGGGAGAAGCTTTCTTT.

This clonotype came up a few times. The genes are TRBV6-2 or TRBV6-3 and TRBJ1-1; TRBD1 aligns across 9 bases. CDR1 is MNHEY and CDR2 is SVGEGT in the germline V gene. The CDR3 has 18 residues. V lost 5 bases and J lost 0; bases outside the gene matches: 13. The CDR3 nucleotides read TGTGCCAGCAGTCCAAGTGGGACAGGGCAAACCCTGAACACTGAAGCTTTCTTT. Protein sequence: CASSPSGTGQTLNTEAFF.

This clonotype was observed a handful of times. This rearrangement joins TRBV13 to TRBJ1-5; no firm D call. V dropped 5 bases and J dropped 5 bases, with 16 bases sitting between them. The germline gives CDR1 PRHDT, CDR2 FYEKMQ (reference sequence). The CDR3 consists of 15 residues. CDR3 coding DNA: TGTGCCAGCAGCCTTCTCGACCATGCCGATCAGCCCCAGCATTTT. Protein: CASSLLDHADQPQHF.

This clonotype occurred a few times. This chain joins TRBV29-1 and TRBJ1-1; 11 positions match TRBD1. Germline lookup yields CDR1 SQVTM and CDR2 ANQGSEA. The CDR3 length is 14 residues. After removal of 5 bases from V and 5 bases from J, the junction contained 7 bases not matched to a gene. The CDR3 is CSVRTGGRQTEAFF. For the CDR3, the DNA is TGCAGCGTTCGGACAGGGGGCCGCCAAACTGAAGCTTTCTTT.

Ten or more counts support this clonotype. This chain joins TRBV7-9 and TRBJ1-1; TRBD1 matches at 7 bases. This CDR3 has 13 residues. Germline assignment: CDR1 SEHNR and CDR2 FQNEAQ (reference sequence). The junction had 2 bases not matched to a gene; V was cut back by 5 bases and J by 2 bases. The CDR3, as DNA: TGTGCCAGCAGCCGACAGGGAAACACTGAAGCTTTCTTT. It translates to CASSRQGNTEAFF.

This clonotype has ten or more counts. In DNA form, the CDR3 reads TGCAGCGTTCCCGGGACTAGCGGGTTAATGAGCCGGAATGAGCAGTTCTTC. Encoded protein: CSVPGTSGLMSRNEQFF. This rearrangement joins TRBV29-1 to TRBJ2-1; 12 positions match TRBD2. Germline V gives CDR1 SQVTM, CDR2 ANQGSEA. V was pared by 5 bases and J by 7 bases, with 15 bases of the junction left unmatched. The CDR3 runs 17 residues.

The rearrangement joins TRBV2 to TRBJ2-7; D is uncertain. The CDR3 has 12 residues. Trimming removed 10 bases from V and 6 bases from J, with 16 bases in between. In germline, CDR1 is SNHLY, CDR2 FYNNEI. The CDR3 here is CATSRWSSEQYF. CDR3 nucleotide sequence: TGTGCCACCAGCAGGTGGTCGAGCGAGCAGTACTTC.

This clonotype has only a few counts. The genes are TRBV7-2 and TRBJ2-7; no reliable D call. The CDR3 has 15 residues. V was trimmed by 2 bases and J by 0 bases, leaving 11 bases between them. Germline CDR1 SGHTA, CDR2 FQGNSA. CDR3 protein: CASSLRVDPSYEQYF. Written as DNA, the CDR3 is TGTGCCAGCAGCTTAAGAGTGGATCCCTCCTACGAGCAGTACTTC.

This chain connects TRBV30 to TRBJ2-2, with D possibly TRBD1 on 6 matching bases. This CDR3 is built from 15 residues. Germline V gene lookup returns CDR1 GTSNPN and CDR2 SVGIG (reference sequence). V lost 3 bases and J lost 4, with 15 bases in between. The CDR3 DNA sequence: TGTGCCTGGAGCGAGGGGGACCACGGCACCGGGGAGCTGTTTTTT. It specifies CAWSEGDHGTGELFF. Using reference TRBV30 and TRBJ2-2 for the parts outside the CDR3, the full variable domain is SQTIHQWPATLVQPVGSPLSLECTVEGTSNPNLYWYRQAAGRGLQLLFYSVGIGQISSEVPQNLSASRPQDRQFILSSKKLLLSDSGFYLCAWSEGDHGTGELFFGEGSRLTVL.

In its sample, this clonotype was seen a few times. This chain connects TRBV6-1 to TRBJ2-1; 8 nucleotides agree with TRBD2. CDR1 is MNHNS, CDR2 SASEGT, per germline. This CDR3 is 16 amino acids long. With V trimmed by 4 bases and J by 2 bases, 7 bases remained unmatched. The CDR3: CASSGLAGRTYNEQFF. The CDR3 coding sequence is TGTGCCAGCAGTGGCCTAGCGGGCCGTACCTACAATGAGCAGTTCTTC.

Note on this clonotype: The junction shows a germline mismatch at one end, possibly a read error. The chain combines TRBV12-3 or TRBV12-4 with TRBJ2-6; 8 positions match TRBD1. The CDR3 loop spans 17 amino acids. The CDR3 bases are TGTGTCAGCAGTTTTAGGACAGGGTTATCTGGGGCCAACGTCCTGACTTTC. Translation: CVSSFRTGLSGANVLTF.

The V gene is TRBV24-1, the J gene TRBJ1-2; 8 bases map to TRBD1. Germline V gives CDR1 KGHDR, CDR2 SFDVKD. V was clipped by 9 bases and J by 2 bases; unmatched bases: 7. The CDR3 totals 14 residues. The CDR3 loop is CATGTGPVNYGYTF. The CDR3 DNA follows: TGTGCCACCGGGACAGGACCGGTAAACTATGGCTACACCTTC.

This clonotype was seen just once. J is TRBJ2-4 and V is TRBV14; D might be TRBD1 or TRBD2, each matching 6 bases. The germline V gene encodes CDR1 SGHDN and CDR2 FVKESK. Trimming removed 1 base at V and 12 bases at J, with 13 bases between. This CDR3 has 13 residues. CDR3 DNA sequence: TGTGCCAGCAGCCAAGGACCGGGGGCCCCTCAGTACTTC. Residues: CASSQGPGAPQYF. Filled out from reference TRBV14 and TRBJ2-4, the complete variable domain reads EAGVTQFPSHSVIEKGQTVTLRCDPISGHDNLYWYRRVMGKEIKFLLHFVKESKQDESGMPNNRFLAERTGGTYSTLKVQPAELEDSGVYFCASSQGPGAPQYFGAGTRLSVL.

This sequence joins TRBV11-2 and TRBJ2-1; 10 positions match TRBD2. The ends lost 5 bases at V and 1 base at J; junction bases unmatched: 2. Germline lookup yields CDR1 SGHAT and CDR2 FQNNGV. The CDR3 is 15 amino acids. This CDR3 reads CASSPLAGSYNEQFF. In DNA form, the CDR3 reads TGTGCCAGCAGCCCACTAGCGGGATCCTACAATGAGCAGTTCTTC.

This sequence joins TRBV20-1 and TRBJ1-2, with 9 nucleotides matching TRBD1. CDR1 is DFQATT and CDR2 is SNEGSKA in the germline V gene (reference sequence). The length of the CDR3 is 13 residues. V shed 6 bases and J 8 bases; nucleotides not matched to a gene: 10. CDR3 sequence (DNA): TGCAGTGCCTTTTCCGGGACAGGGATGGGCTACACCTTC. As protein: CSAFSGTGMGYTF.

V is TRBV12-3 or TRBV12-4 and J is TRBJ2-3; 9 positions agree with TRBD1. Trimming removed 6 bases from V and 2 bases from J; junction bases left unmatched: 12. The CDR3 covers 17 residues. The CDR3 is CASSHWDREIPTDTQYF. The CDR3 DNA sequence: TGTGCCAGCAGCCACTGGGACAGGGAAATCCCCACAGATACGCAGTATTTT.

In DNA form, the CDR3 reads TGCGCCAGCAGTCACGCCGTGACAGGGTCGAGAGAGACCCAGTACTTC. Residues: CASSHAVTGSRETQYF. J is TRBJ2-5 and V is TRBV23-1; 7 nucleotides line up with TRBD1. TRBV23-1 is noted as an ORF with a role that remains uncertain. J lost 4 bases, V lost 3 bases, and 11 bases had no gene match. CDR3 size: 16 residues.

In its sample, this clonotype was seen many times. The V and J genes are TRBV12-3 or TRBV12-4 and TRBJ1-1; 8 bases agree with TRBD1. The CDR3 runs 13 residues. V lost 2 bases and J lost 7; bases outside the gene matches: 3. CDR3 protein: CASSLRTGHEAFF. DNA of the CDR3: TGTGCCAGCAGTTTAAGGACAGGGCATGAAGCTTTCTTT.

This clonotype was counted at least ten times. The J gene is TRBJ2-7, the V gene TRBV20-1, with unresolved D. Trimming removed 0 bases at V and 0 bases at J, with 6 bases between. Germline CDR1 reads DFQATT; CDR2 reads SNEGSKA (reference sequence). The CDR3 runs 13 residues. The CDR3 spells CSARDPVSYEQYF. The CDR3 DNA reads TGCAGTGCTAGAGATCCGGTCTCCTACGAGCAGTACTTC.